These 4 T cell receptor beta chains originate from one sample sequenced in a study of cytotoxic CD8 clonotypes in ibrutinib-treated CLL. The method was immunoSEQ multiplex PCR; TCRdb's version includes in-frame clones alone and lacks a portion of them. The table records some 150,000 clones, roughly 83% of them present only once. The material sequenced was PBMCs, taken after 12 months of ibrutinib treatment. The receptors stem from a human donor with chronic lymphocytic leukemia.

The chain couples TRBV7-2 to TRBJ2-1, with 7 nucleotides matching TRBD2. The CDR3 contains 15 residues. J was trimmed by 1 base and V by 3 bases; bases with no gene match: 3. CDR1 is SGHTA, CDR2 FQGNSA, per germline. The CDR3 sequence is CASSLELASYNEQFF. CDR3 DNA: TGTGCCAGCAGCTTGGAACTAGCGTCCTACAATGAGCAGTTCTTC.

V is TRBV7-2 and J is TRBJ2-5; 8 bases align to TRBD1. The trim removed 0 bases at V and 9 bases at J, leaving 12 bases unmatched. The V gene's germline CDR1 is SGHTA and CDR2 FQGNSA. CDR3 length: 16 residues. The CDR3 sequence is CASSLAVIGTGNAQYF. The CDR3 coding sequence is TGTGCCAGCAGCTTAGCCGTAATTGGGACAGGCAATGCCCAGTACTTC.

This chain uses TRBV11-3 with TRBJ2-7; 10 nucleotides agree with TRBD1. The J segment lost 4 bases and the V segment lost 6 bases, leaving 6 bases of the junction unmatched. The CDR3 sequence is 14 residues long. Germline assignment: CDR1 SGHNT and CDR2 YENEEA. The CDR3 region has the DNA TGTGCCAGCAGACAAGACAGGGGGCTATACGAGCAGTACTTC. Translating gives CASRQDRGLYEQYF.

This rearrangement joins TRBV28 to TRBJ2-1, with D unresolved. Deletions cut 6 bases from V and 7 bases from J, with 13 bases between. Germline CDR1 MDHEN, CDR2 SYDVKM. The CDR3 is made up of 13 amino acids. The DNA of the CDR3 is TGTGCCAGCAGCCCCGCAGTTTATAATGAGCAGTTCTTC. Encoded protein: CASSPAVYNEQFF.